This TCR beta chain derives from a study of post-analysis software for immune sequencing data. Study results and caveats: Controls showed significantly higher normalized Chao1 diversity than did multiple sclerosis patients. With TRBV5-6, TRBV5-1 and TRBV20-1 included, five TRBV segments were more frequent in patients than in controls.

Incorporated into the TCR beta cDNA libraries were unique molecular identifiers, which served to reduce PCR and sequencing biases. T cells numbering about 0.9 to 11 million gave rise to around 500,000 cDNA molecules. MiXCR, applied by TCRdb to the PCR reads, yields one record per CDR3 protein. This table has roughly 540,000 distinct CDR3 sequences, 30% to 40% appearing once. A remark on this clonotype: The antigen remains unidentified.

V was shortened by 3 bases and J by 4 bases, with 13 bases between the two germline ends. The CDR3 has 14 residues. Per the germline V gene, CDR1 is ENHRY and CDR2 is SYGVKD. Sequenced material: blood. This TCR came from a girl aged 2-17 years with multiple sclerosis. The chain is built from TRBV10-3 and TRBJ2-7, with D tentatively TRBD1 (6 bases). Here the CDR3 DNA reads TGTGCCATCAGTGAACGTCAGGGGTGGTACGAGCAGTACTTC. It is translated as CAISERQGWYEQYF.